These T cell receptor beta chains were read from a single sample in a study of blood T cell repertoires in COVID-19. Repertoires were generated with immunoSEQ multiplex PCR, while TCRdb's copy carries only in-frame clones and drops some. This table has 95,000 to 120,000 clones, over 70% appearing once. Sequenced sample: peripheral blood. These receptors were collected from a man between 50 and 59 years old with acute or convalescent COVID-19. The conserved cysteine and the conserved F or W are not part of the CDR3 here. Fields, in order: V gene, CDR3 protein.

v_call: TRBV4-2; cdr3_aa: ASSQVTLGQEAF
v_call: TRBV20-1; cdr3_aa: SASAYGYT
v_call: TRBV28; cdr3_aa: ASSLSGALGNTIY
v_call: TRBV19; cdr3_aa: ASSIGQNTGELF
v_call: TRBV28; cdr3_aa: ASKRGGDGQPQH
v_call: TRBV5-4; cdr3_aa: ASSLAGVSQPQH
v_call: TRBV28; cdr3_aa: ASSYQGTNTEAF
v_call: TRBV10-3; cdr3_aa: AISLGQANSNQPQH
v_call: TRBV24-1; cdr3_aa: ATSDRVQGEAF
v_call: TRBV29-1; cdr3_aa: SVLTGANSGANVLT
v_call: TRBV19; cdr3_aa: ASSRDRGNTEAF
v_call: TRBV9; cdr3_aa: ASSVEGAVGELF
v_call: TRBV4-1; cdr3_aa: ASSQDLRDRVNTGELF
v_call: TRBV19; cdr3_aa: ASKGVSGGFQPQH
v_call: TRBV6-5; cdr3_aa: ASSYSPRERNYGYT
v_call: TRBV9; cdr3_aa: ASSVTESSYNSPLH
v_call: TRBV7-3; cdr3_aa: ASSLTGTSTYEQF
v_call: TRBV18; cdr3_aa: ASSPEMDYGYT
v_call: TRBV9; cdr3_aa: ASSVVGGNVGSYNEQF
v_call: TRBV14; cdr3_aa: ASSQDARGYGYT
v_call: TRBV2; cdr3_aa: ASSLGGSNQPQH
v_call: TRBV7-9; cdr3_aa: ASAGSSSTGELF
v_call: TRBV28; cdr3_aa: ASIPGGGGSYGYT
v_call: TRBV19; cdr3_aa: ASTGGGQPQH